What follows is one T cell receptor beta chain and its context. Unique molecular identifiers were incorporated when the TCRbeta library was constructed. TCRdb independently ran MiXCR on the PCR reads; one entry per CDR3 protein. The sample lists about 600,000 distinct CDR3 sequences; around 23% were seen once. The sample is drawn from a study of T-cell reconstitution after alpha-beta-depleted transplantation in children. V was clipped by 1 base and J by 6 bases, with 10 bases between them. The CDR3 has 15 amino acids. Germline CDR1 and CDR2: SGHTA and FQGNSA. This TCR was sampled from a boy younger than two who had a stem cell transplant for acute myeloid leukemia, so the T cells may come from the graft donor. Sequences were derived from PBMCs, mostly from graft donor cells, sampled 360 days after TCRalphabeta/CD19-depleted stem cell transplant. V gene TRBV7-2 combines with J gene TRBJ1-6; tentatively, D is TRBD1 (6 bases). CDR3: CASSLGGPVNSPLHF. In DNA form, the CDR3 reads TGTGCCAGCAGCTTAGGGGGGCCAGTTAATTCACCCCTCCACTTT.